This T cell receptor beta chain appears in the sequencing data of a study of T cell responses to AZD1222 COVID-19 vaccine. Study-level results: Donors were chiefly white British, with a greater number of females, and clonal diversity was perhaps underestimated.

With respect to this clone: Its target is not known.

Trimming cost V 0 bases and J 3 bases, with 12 bases left between them. CDR1 and CDR2 from the germline V gene are SGDLS and YYNGEE. The CDR3 extends over 16 amino acids. Assay used: immunoSEQ multiplex PCR; TCRdb lists only in-frame clones, some missing. The sample lists some 180,000 clones; 80% to 95% were seen once. V gene TRBV9 combines with J gene TRBJ2-2; no firm D call. The sample was peripheral blood, taken on day 0 of AZD1222 vaccination. The sequence was obtained from an adult in good health. DNA of the CDR3: TGTGCCAGCAGCGTAGGATGGGGTGAGGACACCGGGGAGCTGTTTTTT. This encodes CASSVGWGEDTGELFF.